This T cell receptor beta chain is from a study of cytomegalovirus exposure and HLA in healthy donors. A note on this clone: Its matching antigen is unknown.

Both 60 Vbeta primers and 13 Jbeta primers went into the PCR. Libraries were prepared by immunoSEQ multiplex PCR; TCRdb keeps only in-frame clonotypes and omits some of them. The repertoire holds some 150,000 clones, with roughly 75% as singletons. Overall study findings and caveats: A few V segments could not be told apart, such as TRBV6-2 and TRBV6-3, and were left out.

The CDR3 is 13 amino acids. Germline CDR1 SNHLY, CDR2 FYNNEI. V lost 6 bases to trimming and J lost 5 bases, with 11 bases between them. This clonotype was obtained from a man aged 35-49 years in good health and CMV-seropositive. The sequencing sample was made of PBMCs. This chain links TRBV2 with TRBJ1-5; tentative D call: TRBD1 (5 bases). This CDR3 is CASRFLGDQPQHF. For the CDR3, the DNA is TGTGCCAGCAGGTTCCTAGGGGATCAGCCCCAGCATTTT.